This TCR beta chain was captured by sequencing in a study of cytomegalovirus exposure and HLA in healthy donors (dated by TCRdb to about 2017). At the level of the whole study: An earlier analysis of 587 of the donors reported 276 Gb of sequence data and around 120 million unique TCR beta sequences obtained from approximately 180 million T cells. Approximately 310 gigabases of sequencing data and 75 million to 85 million unique TCR sequences made up an early release that covered several hundred HLA-typed donors. Of the roughly 430 genotyped donors, 81% fell in the genetic ancestry cluster associated with self-reported Caucasian donors. The study aimed to test whether signatures of past pathogen exposure could be identified by cataloging public T cell receptors. The study profiled the T cell repertoires of approximately 700 subjects by immunosequencing and related them to cytomegalovirus serostatus. In addition to the first cohort of 666 subjects, a separate validation cohort of 120 different subjects was used. High-throughput TCR immunosequencing, statistical association of individual TCRs with disease status, and machine learning were combined to predict cytomegalovirus infection status. A later analysis re-analyzed previously published TCR beta repertoires from 666 donors and added high-resolution HLA genotyping to study TCR occurrence patterns. The later analysis used no new phenotypic data to find candidate immune exposures, relying instead on TCR beta sequences and their occurrence across donors. An earlier analysis of 500 to 750 of the donors applied high-throughput TCR beta sequencing to assess whether each TCR beta V gene segment acted as functional or pseudogenic. Donor age, sex, ethnicity and CMV serostatus were compiled alongside the repertoire data. In a later genetic analysis, genome-wide SNP genotypes for about 65% of the roughly 700 donors were used, and that subset was treated as a discovery cohort. Every repertoire in the discovery cohort had been generated on one and the same sequencing platform. HLA typing covered class I and class II loci at four-digit resolution. Typing coverage varied by locus: about 620-630 donors for A, B, C, DRB1 and DQB1; roughly 510 for DQA1; 600 to 610 for DPA1; around 450 for DPB1. Roughly five DR-DQ haplotypes were handled as single units for association and clustering, since linkage in the cohort was strong. On average, roughly 240,000 unique TCR beta nucleotide sequences were sequenced per donor among about 400 genotyped donors of the cohort, with 15% to 20% of those sequences being non-productive. Here is what the overall study found, with its caveats: In a later analysis, TCR association rates were found to vary across HLA loci, with the most associated TCRs seen for DRB1 alleles and the fewest for HLA-C alleles. The classifier was reported to diagnose cytomegalovirus status with high specificity and sensitivity in both the original cohort and the validation cohort. Because HLA typing was missing for some donors at each locus, association tests included only the typed subset. Correlated functional status among segregating V segments might be attributable to linkage disequilibrium, but an unknown experimental factor could not be ruled out. An earlier analysis of roughly 570 of the donors showed that most TCR beta V segments appeared in productive rearrangements either about 87% or about 30% of the time, which broadly matched IMGT annotations. The earlier analysis of some 560 of the donors excluded over 15 rarely observed V segments, including chromosome 9 orphons, because counts were too low. In a later analysis, about 16,000 TCR beta sequences were associated with specific HLA alleles at a false discovery rate of 0.05. Some IMGT-functional V segments, including TRBV6-2 and TRBV6-3, could not be told apart with the 87-base-pair reads, so those segments were excluded. The authors suggested that the approach could potentially be extended to other disease states and immunological phenotypes. A further reported finding was that TCR beta sequences accurately predicted the HLA-A and HLA-B alleles for most subjects in the first cohort. Presence/absence analyses assumed roughly uniform sequencing depth across donors, an assumption that may not hold. A later analysis reported that several top co-occurrence clusters appeared linked to parvovirus B19, influenza, CMV and Epstein-Barr virus. According to a later analysis, most CMV-associated TCR beta chains appeared to be HLA-restricted, and the HLA associations seemed to be driven largely by CMV exposure. In a later analysis, HLA-associated TCR beta chains were found to be more clonally expanded and to have lower generation probabilities than equally common non-associated chains. While some public TCRs were present in many individuals, most TCR sequences turned up only very rarely across donors. This cohort had only TCR beta chains sequenced, and the lack of alpha or paired-chain data limited which features could be detected. A few of the identified cytomegalovirus-associated TCR beta chains were confirmed in vitro to be specific for cytomegalovirus antigens. Immune exposure information for the cohort was limited to CMV serostatus. A cluster of highly shared sequence variants was judged likely to represent a technical artifact of the sequencing pipeline. Strong co-occurrence of HLA alleles, especially DR and DQ, made assigning TCR associations to individual alleles difficult. An association between a missense DCLRE1C variant and V-gene and J-gene trimming of TCR beta chains was found in a later genetic analysis and replicated in an independent cohort. Compared with the roughly 670-donor mean, donors in an Asian-associated ancestry cluster had fewer N-insertions in productive TCRs, according to a later genetic analysis. In the study, 150 to 200 TCR beta chains were listed as associated with cytomegalovirus.

A single count supports this clone. The antigen this receptor binds is unknown. Within one base of it there is no much larger clone, and no base qualities were kept. The library was built by means of the immunoSEQ multiplex PCR assay. The multiplex PCR relied on a mix of 60 forward primers for TCR Vbeta segments and 13 reverse primers for TCR Jbeta segments. Amplification of the CDR3 region of rearranged TCR beta genes was performed with a multiplex PCR assay on genomic DNA. On the Illumina HiSeq System, the amplified TCR beta libraries were sequenced as 87-base-pair reads. On the authors' methods: A later analysis tallied 75 million to 95 million unique TCR beta chains across the approximately 670 repertoires, and 10 million to 11 million of those chains were shared by two or more donors. Raw reads were error-corrected and collapsed into unique sequences by a nearest-neighbor algorithm in which closely related sequences were merged to remove PCR and sequencing errors. V, D and J gene segments were assigned by aligning CDR3 sequences to IMGT reference sequences. Each retained sequence needed at least a six-nucleotide match to both a V gene segment and a J gene segment. A rearrangement was called productive if the CDR3 had no stop codons and remained in frame with V and J, and every other rearrangement was called non-productive. CDR3 was defined by IMGT convention, running from the second conserved V-encoded cysteine to the conserved J-encoded phenylalanine. The earlier analysis of 587 of the donors excluded sequences that lacked an unambiguous match to a single V gene segment. An earlier analysis of a few hundred of the donors called V segments functional above 56.7% productive rearrangements and segregating when the between-donor standard deviation exceeded 5%. To diagnose cytomegalovirus status from the catalog of TCR beta chain sequences, a statistical classification framework was built. V and J gene assignment, in a later analysis, came from comparing TCR nucleotide sequences with IMGT/GENE-DB human TR gene sequences. In a later analysis, CDR3 sequences and most-parsimonious VDJ recombination scenarios were assigned using the TCRdist pipeline. In a later analysis, every TCR beta chain was defined by the combination of its CDR3 amino acid sequence and its V-gene family, and reads without a unique V-gene family were dropped. A later analysis removed several hundred highly shared, low-generation-probability nucleotide sequences to deal with suspected cross-contamination and a sequencing artifact. In a later analysis, a clonal expansion index for each public chain was calculated from normalized within-repertoire ranks of inferred template counts. Generation probabilities in a later analysis came from a VDJ recombination model fitted to out-of-frame rearrangements, and those results were checked against IGoR. Hypergeometric tests were used in a later analysis to score TCR-TCR, TCR-HLA and TCR-CMV co-occurrence, with a repertoire-size bias correction applied to the TCR pairs. In a later analysis, false discovery rates were estimated by permuting HLA or CMV assignments 20 times. In a later analysis, co-occurring TCRs were grouped with DBSCAN, and TCRdist sequence similarity was added when clustering was performed within HLA-allele-positive subsets. Co-occurrence clustering excluded repertoires with fewer than 30,000 or more than 120,000 public chains, plus five with anomalous nucleotide sharing. Entries here come from immuneACCESS through TCRdb and include only in-frame sequences with V and J called. Some clones fail to appear in such tables; in the studies checked, an unresolved V gene covers under half of the shortfall, and the cause of the remainder is unknown. The V and J calls and the clone size are those of that table, but D and trimming were determined from the DNA. For this sample the table gives some 170,000 clones, of which roughly two thirds were detected only once. The top ten constitute approximately 2.5% of the sample.

Spanning cysteine to phenylalanine, the CDR3 consists of 14 amino acids. Only the CDR3 region is kept as DNA, spanning 42 bases read in frame from base 1. The germline V gene specifies MDHEN as CDR1 and SYDVKM as CDR2. The cohort was made up of about 610 healthy bone marrow donors. Cohort members were all nominally healthy when sampled, although unrecorded immune exposures were likely present. The donor was CMV seronegative and belonged to the group of roughly 330 seronegative cohort members. A peripheral blood sample was collected from each donor, and TCR beta sequencing was performed on peripheral blood mononuclear cells. The Qiagen DNeasy Blood Extraction Kit was used to extract genomic DNA from the blood cell samples.

The clonotype comes from a woman in her twenties or thirties in good health and CMV-seronegative. The V and J genes are TRBV28 and TRBJ2-7, with TRBD2 identical over 9 junction bases. The sequencing sample was made of PBMCs. The CDR3 region reads CATLSGSGRPGQYF. In nucleotide form, the sequence is TGTGCAACCCTATCGGGCAGCGGGAGGCCGGGGCAGTACTTC. Beyond the CDR3, the reference TRBV28 and TRBJ2-7 genes provide the residues; the full variable domain reads: DVKVTQSSRYLVKRTGEKVFLECVQDMDHENMFWYRQDPGLGLRLIYFSYDVKMKEKGDIPEGYSVSREKKERFSLILESASTNQTSMYLCATLSGSGRPGQYFGPGTRLTVT.